This passage covers 5 T cell receptor beta chains from one sample sequenced in a study of shared clonotypes between healthy human individuals. Method: immunoSEQ multiplex PCR; TCRdb's copy keeps in-frame clones and lacks some. The sample has roughly 2.1 million clones, roughly 91% seen once. The naive CD8 subset, CD45RO-negative cells positively selected for CCR7, excluded terminally differentiated effector memory CD45RA+ cells. Sequenced input: naive CD8+ T cells from PBMCs. The receptors come from a man between 18 and 29 years old in good health. Some clones in this sample may be carry-over from other donors' samples.

The chain joins TRBV6-1 to TRBJ1-3; D is ambiguous. Trimming shortened V by 4 bases and J by 0 bases, and 13 bases separated the two germline ends. Per the germline V gene, CDR1 is MNHNS and CDR2 is SASEGT. This CDR3 region has 16 residues. Here the CDR3 DNA reads TGTGCCAGCAGTGCCGGGCGGGGAGGCTCTGGAAACACCATATATTTT. Translation: CASSAGRGGSGNTIYF.

The J gene is TRBJ2-1, the V gene TRBV9, with 7 bases that match TRBD2. The germline V gene has CDR1 SGDLS and CDR2 YYNGEE. There are 17 residues in the CDR3. With 3 bases clipped from V and 0 bases from J, the junction kept 9 bases outside the gene matches. The CDR3 DNA sequence: TGTGCCAGCAGCGCGGGAAGCGGGGAAAGCTCCTACAATGAGCAGTTCTTC. Its translation is CASSAGSGESSYNEQFF. The full variable domain, its missing parts supplied by reference TRBV9 and TRBJ2-1, is DSGVTQTPKHLITATGQRVTLRCSPRSGDLSVYWYQQSLDQGLQFLIQYYNGEERAKGNILERFSAQQFPDLHSELNLSSLELGDSALYFCASSAGSGESSYNEQFFGPGTRLTVL.

The chain employs TRBV6-5 and TRBJ1-6; D is possibly TRBD1 (6 bases). CDR3 length: 14 amino acids. Trimming removed 5 bases from V and 10 bases from J, with 15 bases in between. Germline values: CDR1 MNHEY, CDR2 SVGAGI. DNA for the CDR3: TGTGCCAGCAGTCTACAGGGTAGAAGCTCACCCCTCCACTTT. Translation: CASSLQGRSSPLHF.

The chain recombines TRBV28 with TRBJ2-3; 8 positions match TRBD1. Germline values: CDR1 MDHEN, CDR2 SYDVKM. The CDR3 runs to 16 residues. Trimming removed 8 bases from V and 5 bases from J; junction bases left unmatched: 15. CDR3 in amino acids: CASRTGAGGFLDTQYF. The CDR3 coding sequence is TGTGCCAGCCGGACCGGGGCAGGGGGCTTCTTAGATACGCAGTATTTT.

The V and J genes are TRBV5-8 and TRBJ1-5; possible D gene TRBD1, 5 bases. V was cut by 0 bases and J by 7 bases, with 11 bases left in between. This CDR3 comprises 14 residues. CDR1 and CDR2 (germline): SGHTS, YDEGEE. CDR3 in amino acids: CASSLGWGSQPQHF. As DNA, the CDR3 is TGTGCCAGCAGCTTGGGATGGGGGAGCCAGCCCCAGCATTTT.